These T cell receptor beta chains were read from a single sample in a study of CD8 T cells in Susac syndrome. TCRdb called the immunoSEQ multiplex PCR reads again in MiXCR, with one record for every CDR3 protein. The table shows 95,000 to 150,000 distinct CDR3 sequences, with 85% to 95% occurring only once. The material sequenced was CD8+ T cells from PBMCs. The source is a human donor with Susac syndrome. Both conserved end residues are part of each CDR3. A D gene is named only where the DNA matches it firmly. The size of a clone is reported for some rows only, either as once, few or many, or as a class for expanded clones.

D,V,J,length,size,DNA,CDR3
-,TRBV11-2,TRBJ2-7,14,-,TGTGCCAGCAGAACGACGGGTACCCCCTACGAGCAGTACTTC,CASRTTGTPYEQYF
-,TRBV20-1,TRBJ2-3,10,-,TGCAGTGCTTGGGAGGTTACGCAGTATTTT,CSAWEVTQYF
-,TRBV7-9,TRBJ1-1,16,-,TGTGCCAGCATACTTCGGGGGAGAGGGGCTGGCACTGAAGCTTTCTTT,CASILRGRGAGTEAFF
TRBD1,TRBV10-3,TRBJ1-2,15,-,TGTGCCATCAGTTCCGGACAGGGAAAATTGGATGGCTACACCTTC,CAISSGQGKLDGYTF
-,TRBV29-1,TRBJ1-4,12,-,TGCAGCGTTGAAGATAATGAAGAAAAACTGTTTTTT,CSVEDNEEKLFF
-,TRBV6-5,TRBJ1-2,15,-,TGTGCCAGCAGTTACTCGACCAGCTCCGCCGGAGGCTACACCTTC,CASSYSTSSAGGYTF
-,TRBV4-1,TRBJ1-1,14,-,TGCGCCAGCAGCCACCAGACCTTGAACACTGAAGCTTTCTTT,CASSHQTLNTEAFF
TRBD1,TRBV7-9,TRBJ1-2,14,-,TGTGCCAGCACCACAGAGGACAGGGGGGATGGCTACACCTTC,CASTTEDRGDGYTF
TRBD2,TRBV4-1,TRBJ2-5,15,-,TGCGCCAGCAGCCAAGAAGGGCTAGCGGCGGAGACCCAGTACTTC,CASSQEGLAAETQYF
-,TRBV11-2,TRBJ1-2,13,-,TGTGCCAGCAGCTTATCGGGGCACTATGGCTACACCTTC,CASSLSGHYGYTF
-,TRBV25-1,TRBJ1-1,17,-,TGTGCCAGCAGTGAATATGCGGGGGGCAGGGAGAACACTGAAGCTTTCTTT,CASSEYAGGRENTEAFF
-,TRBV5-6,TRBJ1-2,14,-,TGTGCCAGCAGCGACCAGACACTGAACTATGGCTACACCTTC,CASSDQTLNYGYTF
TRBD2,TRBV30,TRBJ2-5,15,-,TGTGCCTGGAGTGTACTAGCGGGGGACCAAGAGACCCAGTACTTC,CAWSVLAGDQETQYF
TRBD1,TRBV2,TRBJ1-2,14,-,TGTGCCAGCAGTGAATCTGCAGGGGGCTATGGCTACACCTTC,CASSESAGGYGYTF
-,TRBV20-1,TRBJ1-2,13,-,TGCAGTGCTAGGTCAGGGGAAGAGTATGGCTACACCTTC,CSARSGEEYGYTF
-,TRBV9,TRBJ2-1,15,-,TGTGCCAGCAGCGTATTTGGGACGACCTCCTCGGGGCAGTTCTTC,CASSVFGTTSSGQFF
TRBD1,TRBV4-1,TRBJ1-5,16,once,TGCGCCAGCACCCCTACCAGGTCAGGGGGGAATCAGCCCCAGCATTTT,CASTPTRSGGNQPQHF
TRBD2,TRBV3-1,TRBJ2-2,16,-,TGTGCCAGCAGCCAAGTTACTAGCGGGGGGCCCGGGGAGCTGTTTTTT,CASSQVTSGGPGELFF
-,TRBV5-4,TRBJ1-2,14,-,TGTGCCAGCAGCTTGCGGGCAGGTTCCTATGGCTACACCTTC,CASSLRAGSYGYTF
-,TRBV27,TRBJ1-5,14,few,TGTGCCAGCAGTTTGGGGGGGCCCAATCAGCCCCAGCATTTT,CASSLGGPNQPQHF
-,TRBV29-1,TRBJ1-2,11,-,TGCAGCGTTAAGGGACTCTATGGCTACACCTTC,CSVKGLYGYTF
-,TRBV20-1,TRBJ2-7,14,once,TGCAGTGCTAGCTCGGCAGGGAGCTCCTACGAGCAGTACTTC,CSASSAGSSYEQYF
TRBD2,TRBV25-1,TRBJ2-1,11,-,TGTGCCAGCAGTGAGGGACTAGACCAGTTCTTC,CASSEGLDQFF
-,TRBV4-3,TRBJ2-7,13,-,TGCGCCAGCAGCCAAGCTCTCAGTAACGAGCAGTACTTC,CASSQALSNEQYF
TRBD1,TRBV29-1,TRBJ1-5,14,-,TGCAGCGTGCCTACAGGGGGCGGGAATCAGCCCCAGCATTTT,CSVPTGGGNQPQHF
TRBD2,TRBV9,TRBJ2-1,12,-,TGTGCCAGCGGCGGGGGGGCCAATGAGCAGTTCTTC,CASGGGANEQFF
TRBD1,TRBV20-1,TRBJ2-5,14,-,TGCAGTGCCCCCAGCCTAGCAGGGGGAGAGACCCAGTACTTC,CSAPSLAGGETQYF
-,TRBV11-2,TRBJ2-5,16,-,TGTGCCAGCAGCTTGGCGCAGGCAAGGGGCCGGGAGACCCAGTACTTC,CASSLAQARGRETQYF
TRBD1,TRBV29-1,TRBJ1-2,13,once,TGCAGCGTCCCGGACAGGCCTAAGGAAGGCTACACCTTC,CSVPDRPKEGYTF
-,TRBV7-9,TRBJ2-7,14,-,TGTGCCAGCAGCCGGCCGGGACACTTCTACGAGCAGTACTTC,CASSRPGHFYEQYF
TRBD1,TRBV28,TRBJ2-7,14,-,TGTGCCAGCAGTTTAGGACAGGTCGAATACGAGCAGTACTTC,CASSLGQVEYEQYF
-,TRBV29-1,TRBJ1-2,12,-,TGCAGCGTTGAAGAGCGGGTAGAGAGCTACACCTTC,CSVEERVESYTF
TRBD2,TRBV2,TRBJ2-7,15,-,TGTGCCAGCAGTGATTTAATGGGGGGGACCTACGAGCAGTACTTC,CASSDLMGGTYEQYF
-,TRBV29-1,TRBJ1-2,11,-,TGCAGCGCAGCGGGCAGGGGAGGCTACACCTTC,CSAAGRGGYTF
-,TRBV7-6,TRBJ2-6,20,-,TGTGCCAGCAGCTTAAATTCTAGGCAGGGGACTTACTCTGGGGCCAACGTCCTGACTTTC,CASSLNSRQGTYSGANVLTF
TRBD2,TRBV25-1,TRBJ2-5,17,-,TGTGCCAGCAGTGAAGATAGGTTAGCGGGGGGGCCAGAGACCCAGTACTTC,CASSEDRLAGGPETQYF
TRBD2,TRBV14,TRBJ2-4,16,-,TGTGCCAGCAGCCAGGCTAGCGGGGGAGCCAAAAACATTCAGTACTTC,CASSQASGGAKNIQYF
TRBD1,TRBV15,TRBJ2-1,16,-,TGTGCCACCAGCGGACTCGGGACAGGAGTCCTCAATGAGCAGTTCTTC,CATSGLGTGVLNEQFF
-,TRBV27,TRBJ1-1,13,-,TGTGCCAGCAGTTACGGCATGAACACTGAAGCTTTCTTT,CASSYGMNTEAFF